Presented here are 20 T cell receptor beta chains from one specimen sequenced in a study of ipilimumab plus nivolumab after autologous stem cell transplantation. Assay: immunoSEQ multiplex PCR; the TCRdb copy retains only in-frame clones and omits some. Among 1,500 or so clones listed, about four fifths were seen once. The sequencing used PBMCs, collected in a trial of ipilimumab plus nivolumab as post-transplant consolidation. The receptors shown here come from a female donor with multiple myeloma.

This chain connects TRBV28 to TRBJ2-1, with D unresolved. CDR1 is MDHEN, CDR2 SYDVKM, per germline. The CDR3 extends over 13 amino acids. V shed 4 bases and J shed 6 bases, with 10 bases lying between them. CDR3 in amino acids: CASSSQLPNEQFF. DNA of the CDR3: TGTGCCAGCAGTTCCCAACTCCCCAATGAGCAGTTCTTC.

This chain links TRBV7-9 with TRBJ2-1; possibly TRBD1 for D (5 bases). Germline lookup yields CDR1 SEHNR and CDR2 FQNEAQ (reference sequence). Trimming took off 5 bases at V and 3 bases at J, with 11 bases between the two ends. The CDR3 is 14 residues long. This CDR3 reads CASSPIRDYNEQFF. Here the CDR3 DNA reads TGTGCCAGCAGCCCTATCAGGGACTACAATGAGCAGTTCTTC.

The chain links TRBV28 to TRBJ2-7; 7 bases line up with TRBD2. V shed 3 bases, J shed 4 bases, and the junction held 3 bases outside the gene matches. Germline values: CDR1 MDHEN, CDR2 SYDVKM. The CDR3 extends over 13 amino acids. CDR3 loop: CASSLGLPYEQYF. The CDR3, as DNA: TGTGCCAGCAGTTTGGGACTACCGTACGAGCAGTACTTC.

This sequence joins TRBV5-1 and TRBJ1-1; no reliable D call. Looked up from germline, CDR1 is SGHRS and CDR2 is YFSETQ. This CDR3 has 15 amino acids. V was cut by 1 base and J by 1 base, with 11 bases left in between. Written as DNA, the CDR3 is TGCGCCAGCAGCTTGTTACCGGCTTCGAACACTGAAGCTTTCTTT. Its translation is CASSLLPASNTEAFF.

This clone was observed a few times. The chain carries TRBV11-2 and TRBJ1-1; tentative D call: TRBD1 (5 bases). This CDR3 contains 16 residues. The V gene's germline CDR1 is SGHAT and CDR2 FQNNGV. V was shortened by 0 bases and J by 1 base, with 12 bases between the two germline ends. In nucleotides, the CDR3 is TGTGCCAGCAGCTTAGAACCTTTGACAGCGAACACTGAAGCTTTCTTT. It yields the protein CASSLEPLTANTEAFF. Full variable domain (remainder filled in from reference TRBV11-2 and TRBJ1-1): EAGVAQSPRYKIIEKRQSVAFWCNPISGHATLYWYQQILGQGPKLLIQFQNNGVVDDSQLPKDRFSAERLKGVDSTLKIQPAKLEDSAVYLCASSLEPLTANTEAFFGQGTRLTVV.

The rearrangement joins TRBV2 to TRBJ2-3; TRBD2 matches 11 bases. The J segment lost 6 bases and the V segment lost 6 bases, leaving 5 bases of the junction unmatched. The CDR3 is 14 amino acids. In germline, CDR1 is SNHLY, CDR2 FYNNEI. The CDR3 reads CASRLLAGADTQYF. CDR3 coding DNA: TGTGCCAGCAGACTACTAGCGGGAGCTGATACGCAGTATTTT.

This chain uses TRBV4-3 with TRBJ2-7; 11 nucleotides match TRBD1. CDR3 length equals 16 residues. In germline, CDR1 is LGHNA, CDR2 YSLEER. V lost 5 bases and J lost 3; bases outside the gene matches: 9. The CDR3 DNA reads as TGCGCCAGCAGCTTGAGGGACAGGGGGACGGGCTACGAGCAGTACTTC. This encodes CASSLRDRGTGYEQYF.

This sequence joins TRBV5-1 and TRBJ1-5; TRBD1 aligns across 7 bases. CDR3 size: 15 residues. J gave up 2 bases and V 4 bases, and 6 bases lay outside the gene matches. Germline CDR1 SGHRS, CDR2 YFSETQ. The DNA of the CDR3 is TGCGCCAGCAGCATTACAGGGGAGGGCAATCAGCCCCAGCATTTT. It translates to CASSITGEGNQPQHF.

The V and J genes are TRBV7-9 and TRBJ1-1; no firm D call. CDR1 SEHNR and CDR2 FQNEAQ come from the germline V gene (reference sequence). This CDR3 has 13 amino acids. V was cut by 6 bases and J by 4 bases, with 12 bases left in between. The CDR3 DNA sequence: TGTGCCAGCAGTCCTATGTCCGCCACTGAAGCTTTCTTT. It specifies CASSPMSATEAFF. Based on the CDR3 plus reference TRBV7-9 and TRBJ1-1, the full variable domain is DTGVSQNPRHKITKRGQNVTFRCDPISEHNRLYWYRQTLGQGPEFLTYFQNEAQLEKSRLLSDRFSAERPKGSFSTLEIQRTEQGDSAMYLCASSPMSATEAFFGQGTRLTVV.

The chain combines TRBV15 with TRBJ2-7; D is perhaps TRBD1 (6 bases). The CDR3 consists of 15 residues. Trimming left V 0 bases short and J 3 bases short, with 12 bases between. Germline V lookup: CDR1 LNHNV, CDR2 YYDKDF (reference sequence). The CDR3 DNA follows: TGTGCCACCAGCAGAGATAGTTGGACAGACTACGAGCAGTACTTC. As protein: CATSRDSWTDYEQYF.

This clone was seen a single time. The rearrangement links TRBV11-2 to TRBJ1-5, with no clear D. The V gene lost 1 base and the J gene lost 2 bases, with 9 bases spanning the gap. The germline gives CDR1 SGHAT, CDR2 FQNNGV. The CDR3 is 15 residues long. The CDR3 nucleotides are TGTGCCAGCAGCTTAGGACTCTTGGGCAATCAGCCCCAGCATTTT. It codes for CASSLGLLGNQPQHF.

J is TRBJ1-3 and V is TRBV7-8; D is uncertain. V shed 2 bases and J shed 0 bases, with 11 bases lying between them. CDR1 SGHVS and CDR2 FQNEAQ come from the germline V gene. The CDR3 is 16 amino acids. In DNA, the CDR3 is TGTGCCAGCAGCTTAACCGGAGGGAACTCTGGAAACACCATATATTTT. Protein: CASSLTGGNSGNTIYF.

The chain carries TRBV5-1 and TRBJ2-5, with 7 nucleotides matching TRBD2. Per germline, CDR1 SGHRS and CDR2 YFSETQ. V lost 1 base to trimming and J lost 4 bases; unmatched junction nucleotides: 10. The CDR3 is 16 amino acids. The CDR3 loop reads CASSLMAGDPGETQYF. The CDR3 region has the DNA TGCGCCAGCAGCTTGATGGCGGGAGATCCGGGAGAGACCCAGTACTTC.

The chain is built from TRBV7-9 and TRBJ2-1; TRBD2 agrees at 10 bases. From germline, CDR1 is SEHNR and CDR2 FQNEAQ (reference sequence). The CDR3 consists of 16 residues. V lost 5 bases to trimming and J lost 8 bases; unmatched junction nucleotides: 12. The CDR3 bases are TGTGCCAGCAGCCGTACGCTAGCGGGAGTACGCGATGAGCAGTTCTTC. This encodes CASSRTLAGVRDEQFF.

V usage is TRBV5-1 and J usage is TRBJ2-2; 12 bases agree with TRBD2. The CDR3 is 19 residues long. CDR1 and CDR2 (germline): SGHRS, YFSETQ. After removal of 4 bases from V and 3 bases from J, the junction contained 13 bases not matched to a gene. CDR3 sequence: CASSPGLAGPLGDTGELFF. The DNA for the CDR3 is TGCGCCAGCAGCCCGGGACTAGCGGGCCCCCTCGGGGACACCGGGGAGCTGTTTTTT.

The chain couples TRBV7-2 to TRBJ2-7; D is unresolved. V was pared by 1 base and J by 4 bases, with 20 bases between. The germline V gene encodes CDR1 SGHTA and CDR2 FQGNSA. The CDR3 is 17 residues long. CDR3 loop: CASSLEGSPTHFYEQYF. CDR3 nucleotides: TGTGCCAGCAGCTTAGAGGGTAGTCCTACTCATTTTTACGAGCAGTACTTC.

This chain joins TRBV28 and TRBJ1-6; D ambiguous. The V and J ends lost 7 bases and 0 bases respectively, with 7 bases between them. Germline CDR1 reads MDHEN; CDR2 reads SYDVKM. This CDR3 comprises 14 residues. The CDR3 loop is CASTANSYNSPLHF. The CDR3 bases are TGTGCCAGCACGGCAAACTCCTATAATTCACCCCTCCACTTT.

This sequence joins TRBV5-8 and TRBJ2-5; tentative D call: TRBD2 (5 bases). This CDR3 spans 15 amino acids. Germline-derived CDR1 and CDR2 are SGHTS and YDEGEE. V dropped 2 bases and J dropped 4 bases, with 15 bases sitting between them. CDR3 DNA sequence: TGTGCCAGCAGCTTTATCCGCGGGCTGGGAGAGACCCAGTACTTC. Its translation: CASSFIRGLGETQYF.

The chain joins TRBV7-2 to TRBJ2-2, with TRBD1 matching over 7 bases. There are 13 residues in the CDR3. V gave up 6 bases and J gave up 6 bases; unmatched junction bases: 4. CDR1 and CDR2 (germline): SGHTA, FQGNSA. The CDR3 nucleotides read TGTGCCAGCAGACGCCAGGGGGCCGGGGAGCTGTTTTTT. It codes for CASRRQGAGELFF.

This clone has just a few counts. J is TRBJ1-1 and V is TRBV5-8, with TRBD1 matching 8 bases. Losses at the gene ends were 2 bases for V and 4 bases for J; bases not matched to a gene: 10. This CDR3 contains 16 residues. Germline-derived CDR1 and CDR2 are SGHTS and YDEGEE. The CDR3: CASSLHGTGGGTEAFF. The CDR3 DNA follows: TGTGCCAGCAGCTTACACGGCACAGGGGGAGGCACTGAAGCTTTCTTT.